The 32 T cell receptor beta chains given below trace back to one sample, sequenced in a study of shared clonotypes between healthy human individuals. Sequenced by immunoSEQ multiplex PCR; TCRdb stores in-frame clones only, minus some. Of roughly 500,000 clones listed, 70% to 80% are singletons. The sample taken for sequencing was PBMCs. These receptors came from a woman aged 40 to 55 in good health. Some clones in this sample may be carry-over from other donors' samples.

This clone has a handful of counts. The chain carries TRBV11-2 and TRBJ2-1; 9 positions agree with TRBD1. Germline CDR1 and CDR2: SGHAT and FQNNGV. The CDR3 loop spans 17 amino acids. V shed 5 bases and J 5 bases; nucleotides not matched to a gene: 13. The CDR3 DNA follows: TGTGCCAGCAGCCCCCGGGACAGGGAGTTTTCGAACAATGAGCAGTTCTTC. Its protein product is CASSPRDREFSNNEQFF.

The J gene is TRBJ2-2, the V gene TRBV5-5; 7 bases are shared with TRBD1. Germline trimming cut 0 bases from V and 6 bases from J; bases unmatched to any gene: 8. The CDR3 is made up of 16 amino acids. Germline CDR1 is SGHKS and CDR2 is YYEKEE (reference sequence). CDR3 in amino acids: CASSLGTGVTAGELFF. In DNA, the CDR3 is TGTGCCAGCAGCTTGGGAACAGGGGTGACGGCCGGGGAGCTGTTTTTT.

The rearrangement links TRBV28 to TRBJ1-2; D unresolved. Looked up from germline, CDR1 is MDHEN and CDR2 is SYDVKM. V lost 3 bases, J lost 6 bases, and 14 bases lay in between. This CDR3 has 14 residues. The CDR3 bases are TGTGCCAGCAGTTTCCCCGGCTACCAAAATGGCTACACCTTC. Translation gives CASSFPGYQNGYTF.

DNA for the CDR3: TGTGCCAGCAGTTACTCATACAGCTCCCCCTACGAGCAGTACTTC. Translation gives CASSYSYSSPYEQYF. This chain links TRBV6-5 with TRBJ2-7, with D hard to call. The CDR3 runs 15 residues. V lost 0 bases and J lost 2, with 11 bases in between. Per germline, CDR1 MNHEY and CDR2 SVGAGI.

This clone was observed many times. This chain joins TRBV29-1 and TRBJ2-5; a possible D gene is TRBD1 (6 bases). The ends were cut back, 2 bases at V and 5 bases at J, with 15 bases in the middle. The length of the CDR3 is 14 residues. The V gene's germline CDR1 is SQVTM and CDR2 ANQGSEA. The CDR3, as DNA: TGCAGCGTTGAAAGAGGGGGTGGAAGGGAGACCCAGTACTTC. This sequence encodes CSVERGGGRETQYF.

The chain joins TRBV27 to TRBJ2-7; 9 nucleotides line up with TRBD1. With V trimmed by 6 bases and J by 0 bases, 6 bases remained unmatched. CDR1 is MNHEY, CDR2 SMNVEV, per germline (reference sequence). The CDR3 runs 15 residues. The CDR3 region has the DNA TGTGCCAGCAGCCAACAGGGGGCTCTCTCCTACGAGCAGTACTTC. As protein: CASSQQGALSYEQYF.

The chain carries TRBV19 and TRBJ1-5; D might be TRBD1 (5 bases). Germline CDR1 reads LNHDA; CDR2 reads SQIVND (reference sequence). V was cut by 6 bases and J by 3 bases, with 15 bases left in between. This CDR3 region has 15 residues. CDR3 coding DNA: TGTGCCAGTAGCCCATTCGGGGACTACAATCAGCCCCAGCATTTT. Amino acids: CASSPFGDYNQPQHF.

This clone was counted a few times. The genes are TRBV4-3 and TRBJ2-5; 10 bases fit TRBD1. The better agreement between TRBJ2-7 and the DNA end casts doubt on the J call. The V gene's germline CDR1 is LGHNA and CDR2 YSLEER. CDR3 length: 15 amino acids. The CDR3 here is CASSRDGTGAYEQYF. CDR3 DNA sequence: TGCGCCAGCAGCCGGGACGGGACAGGGGCCTACGAGCAGTACTTC.

Comments on this clone: A far larger clone is one nucleotide away, so this likely arose from a read error. The sample has other DNA sequences that encode this CDR3 too. V usage is TRBV25-1 and J usage is TRBJ2-7; D gene ambiguous. Germline CDR1 reads MGHDK; CDR2 reads SYGVNS. The germline V and J ends were trimmed by 6 bases and 0 bases, with 15 bases remaining between them. CDR3 length: 15 residues. CDR3 residues: CASSGPLENSYEQYF. The CDR3 coding sequence is TGTGCCAGCAGCGGCCCCCTGGAGAACTCCTACGAGCAGTACTTC.

This clone appeared many times. The J gene is TRBJ1-5, the V gene TRBV4-1; D gene uncertain. CDR1 is MGHRA and CDR2 is YSYEKL in the germline V gene. The CDR3 totals 13 residues. Between the trimmed V and J ends, which lost 1 base and 4 bases, there was a span of 5 bases. The CDR3 loop reads CASSQGGNQPQHF. The CDR3 DNA sequence: TGCGCCAGCAGCCAAGGGGGAAATCAGCCCCAGCATTTT.

The sample holds a few counts of this clone. V usage is TRBV14 and J usage is TRBJ1-4, with TRBD1 identical over 7 bases. J was trimmed by 1 base and V by 4 bases; bases with no gene match: 3. Germline V CDR1 and CDR2: SGHDN, FVKESK. The CDR3 covers 15 residues. In DNA, the CDR3 is TGTGCCAGCAGCCGACGACAGGGAACTAATGAAAAACTGTTTTTT. Residues: CASSRRQGTNEKLFF. The full variable domain, completed using reference TRBV14 and TRBJ1-4, is EAGVTQFPSHSVIEKGQTVTLRCDPISGHDNLYWYRRVMGKEIKFLLHFVKESKQDESGMPNNRFLAERTGGTYSTLKVQPAELEDSGVYFCASSRRQGTNEKLFFGSGTQLSVL.

This clone showed up just a few times. The rearrangement links TRBV2 to TRBJ2-7, with D perhaps assigned TRBD1 or TRBD2 (6 bases each). Germline CDR1 reads SNHLY; CDR2 reads FYNNEI. V gave up 7 bases and J gave up 2 bases, with 15 bases separating them. This CDR3 spans 14 amino acids. The CDR3 sequence is CASTPGAGTYEQYF. The CDR3 bases are TGTGCCAGCACCCCGGGGGCGGGTACCTACGAGCAGTACTTC.

The chain carries TRBV16 and TRBJ2-5; D gene ambiguous. The length of the CDR3 is 14 residues. The germline gives CDR1 KGHSY, CDR2 FQNENV. Trimming pared 2 bases from V and 5 bases from J, leaving 12 bases between. CDR3 residues: CASSQEALRETQYF. Here the CDR3 DNA reads TGTGCCAGCAGCCAAGAGGCTCTGAGGGAGACCCAGTACTTC. The full variable domain, in which reference TRBV16 and TRBJ2-5 provide the parts outside the CDR3, is GEEVAQTPKHLVRGEGQKAKLYCAPIKGHSYVFWYQQVLKNEFKFLISFQNENVFDETGMPKERFSAKCLPNSPCSLEIQATKLEDSAVYFCASSQEALRETQYFGPGTRLLVL.

The chain employs TRBV18 and TRBJ2-3, with D perhaps assigned TRBD1 or TRBD2 (7 bases each). Germline-derived CDR1 and CDR2 are KGHSH and LQKENI. The CDR3 covers 14 residues. Trimming cost V 5 bases and J 5 bases, with 14 bases left between them. The CDR3 sequence: CASSATGEGDTQYF. CDR3 sequence (DNA): TGTGCCAGCTCAGCCACAGGGGAGGGAGATACGCAGTATTTT. Combining the CDR3 with reference TRBV18 and TRBJ2-3 gives the whole variable domain NAGVMQNPRHLVRRRGQEARLRCSPMKGHSHVYWYRQLPEEGLKFMVYLQKENIIDESGMPKERFSAEFPKEGPSILRIQQVVRGDSAAYFCASSATGEGDTQYFGPGTRLTVL.

The chain joins TRBV2 to TRBJ2-7; weak D call: TRBD2 (5 bases). Looked up from germline, CDR1 is SNHLY and CDR2 is FYNNEI. The V and J ends lost 2 bases and 4 bases respectively, with 12 bases between them. The CDR3 runs to 14 residues. For the CDR3, the DNA is TGTGCCAGCAGTGAAAGTGCTGGGGAGTACGAGCAGTACTTC. It specifies CASSESAGEYEQYF. The whole variable domain, remainder taken from reference TRBV2 and TRBJ2-7, is EPEVTQTPSHQVTQMGQEVILRCVPISNHLYFYWYRQILGQKVEFLVSFYNNEISEKSEIFDDQFSVERPDGSNFTLKIRSTKLEDSAMYFCASSESAGEYEQYFGPGTRLTVT.

CDR3 nucleotide sequence: TGTGCCAGCAGCTCCGACCTGGGGGGTGAAAAACTGTTTTTT. Translating gives CASSSDLGGEKLFF. V gene TRBV9 combines with J gene TRBJ1-4, with D perhaps TRBD1 (5 bases). Germline V lookup: CDR1 SGDLS, CDR2 YYNGEE. This CDR3 is built from 14 residues. The V gene lost 4 bases and the J gene lost 7 bases, with 14 bases spanning the gap.

Only a few counts were recorded for this clone. The V gene is TRBV5-1, the J gene TRBJ2-3; D is perhaps TRBD1 (6 bases). This CDR3 spans 16 amino acids. CDR1 is SGHRS, CDR2 YFSETQ, per germline. The V gene lost 4 bases and the J gene lost 2 bases, with 17 bases spanning the gap. The CDR3 DNA follows: TGCGCCAGCAGCCTGGGACACCCGACTAACACAGATACGCAGTATTTT. Its protein product is CASSLGHPTNTDTQYF.

The rearrangement uses TRBV10-2 and TRBJ2-5, with 7 nucleotides matching TRBD2. This CDR3 is 13 amino acids long. V shed 4 bases and J 3 bases; nucleotides not matched to a gene: 2. Germline-derived CDR1 and CDR2 are WSHSY and SAAADI. CDR3 protein: CASSGLAEETQYF. The CDR3, as DNA: TGCGCCAGCAGTGGGCTAGCGGAAGAGACCCAGTACTTC.

This clone appeared many times. This chain uses TRBV2 with TRBJ2-2; D possibly corresponds to TRBD1 (6 bases). This CDR3 spans 14 amino acids. Germline V gene data show CDR1 as SNHLY and CDR2 as FYNNEI. The ends were cut back, 6 bases at V and 3 bases at J, with 11 bases in the middle. This CDR3 reads CASRGDTDTGELFF. The CDR3 bases are TGTGCCAGCAGGGGGGACACCGACACCGGGGAGCTGTTTTTT.

The chain joins TRBV27 to TRBJ2-3; 9 bases are a match to TRBD2. V shed 6 bases and J 2 bases; nucleotides not matched to a gene: 9. In germline, CDR1 is MNHEY, CDR2 SMNVEV (reference sequence). This CDR3 has 16 residues. CDR3 loop: CASSRRAGGPTDTQYF. The CDR3 DNA reads as TGTGCCAGCAGCCGAAGAGCGGGAGGCCCCACAGATACGCAGTATTTT.

The chain is built from TRBV5-6 and TRBJ1-1; no reliable D call. Germline CDR1 reads SGHDT; CDR2 reads YYEEEE. The CDR3 contains 16 residues. V lost 0 bases to trimming and J lost 1 base, with 13 bases between them. In DNA, the CDR3 is TGTGCCAGCAGCTTGGCCGGCCGGAGGGAGAACACTGAAGCTTTCTTT. Translation gives CASSLAGRRENTEAFF.

The chain links TRBV30 to TRBJ2-2, with TRBD2 identical over 12 bases. Germline V CDR1 and CDR2: GTSNPN, SVGIG (reference sequence). V lost 3 bases, J lost 4 bases, and 9 bases stayed unmatched. This CDR3 region has 17 residues. CDR3 coding DNA: TGTGCCTGGAGCGCCGGGGGACTAGCGGGCGTCACCGGGGAGCTGTTTTTT. It translates to CAWSAGGLAGVTGELFF.

The chain is built from TRBV25-1 and TRBJ1-2; possible D gene TRBD1, 6 bases. The V end was cut by 2 bases, the J end by 8 bases, with 18 bases between. This CDR3 has 15 amino acids. Per the germline V gene, CDR1 is MGHDK and CDR2 is SYGVNS. This CDR3 is CASSEEDSLIGGYTF. CDR3 coding DNA: TGTGCCAGCAGTGAAGAGGACAGTCTTATAGGCGGCTACACCTTC.

This chain connects TRBV5-1 to TRBJ2-1, with D uncertain. The CDR3 loop spans 15 amino acids. The V and J ends lost 0 bases and 4 bases respectively, with 11 bases between them. Germline V CDR1 and CDR2: SGHRS, YFSETQ. CDR3 DNA sequence: TGCGCCAGCAGCTTGGGTACAGCAGATTACAATGAGCAGTTCTTC. It specifies CASSLGTADYNEQFF.

The CDR3 reads CASKPFLGETQYF. CDR3 coding DNA: TGTGCCAGCAAGCCCTTCCTGGGAGAGACCCAGTACTTC. This chain connects TRBV28 to TRBJ2-5; D remains ambiguous. The CDR3 covers 13 residues. Germline V CDR1 and CDR2: MDHEN, SYDVKM. Trimming left V 7 bases short and J 4 bases short, with 13 bases between.

This clone was seen many times. J is TRBJ1-2 and V is TRBV30, with 7 bases matching TRBD1. CDR3 length equals 13 residues. Trimming took 1 base from V and 8 from J; bases not matched to a gene: 7. Germline lookup yields CDR1 GTSNPN and CDR2 SVGIG (reference sequence). CDR3 region: CAWSALGGLGYTF. CDR3 in DNA: TGTGCCTGGAGTGCCCTAGGGGGCTTAGGCTACACCTTC.

This clone was counted a single time. The chain uses TRBV28 and TRBJ2-2; the D gene could be TRBD1 or TRBD2 (5 bases each). The V gene lost 6 bases and the J gene lost 8 bases, with 19 bases spanning the gap. This CDR3 spans 15 amino acids. CDR1 is MDHEN, CDR2 SYDVKM, per germline. The CDR3 protein is CASSLGTAWAGELFF. CDR3 coding DNA: TGTGCCAGCAGCCTCGGGACCGCCTGGGCGGGGGAGCTGTTTTTT.

V usage is TRBV5-1 and J usage is TRBJ2-5, with D hard to call. V was clipped by 1 base and J by 2 bases, with 9 bases between them. Germline-derived CDR1 and CDR2 are SGHRS and YFSETQ. The CDR3 extends over 14 amino acids. CDR3 nucleotide sequence: TGCGCCAGCAGCTTGTTTTGGGGTCAAGAGACCCAGTACTTC. As protein: CASSLFWGQETQYF.

Only a few counts were recorded for this clone. The chain is built from TRBV28 and TRBJ1-2; no clear D gene. The CDR3 contains 8 residues. Germline V CDR1 and CDR2: MDHEN, SYDVKM. The CDR3 loop is CGGPGYTF. The CDR3 coding sequence is TGTGGCGGCCCTGGCTACACCTTC.

The genes are TRBV7-2 and TRBJ2-5, with D unresolved. V lost 2 bases and J lost 3, with 4 bases in between. Germline assignment: CDR1 SGHTA and CDR2 FQGNSA. CDR3 length: 12 residues. The CDR3 DNA reads TGTGCCAGCAGCTTAAACGAAGAGACCCAGTACTTC. Translated, it gives CASSLNEETQYF.

The gene calls are TRBV19 and TRBJ1-4, with 7 nucleotides matching TRBD1. The CDR3 runs to 15 residues. J was trimmed by 3 bases and V by 7 bases; bases with no gene match: 8. The V gene's germline CDR1 is LNHDA and CDR2 SQIVND (reference sequence). The CDR3 sequence: CASNSPGTANEKLFF. CDR3 coding DNA: TGTGCCAGTAACTCACCCGGGACAGCTAATGAAAAACTGTTTTTT.

The gene calls are TRBV5-1 and TRBJ1-4; no clear D gene. This CDR3 contains 12 residues. Germline V gives CDR1 SGHRS, CDR2 YFSETQ. The V and J ends lost 5 bases and 5 bases respectively, with 7 bases between them. As DNA, the CDR3 is TGCGCCAGCAGGGGAACAAATGAAAAACTGTTTTTT. Its protein is CASRGTNEKLFF. The variable domain in full, completed from reference TRBV5-1 and TRBJ1-4, reads KAGVTQTPRYLIKTRGQQVTLSCSPISGHRSVSWYQQTPGQGLQFLFEYFSETQRNKGNFPGRFSGRQFSNSRSEMNVSTLELGDSALYLCASRGTNEKLFFGSGTQLSVL.